Reported below is one T cell receptor (beta chain). Its target is not known. Amplification targeted TCR beta CDR3 regions from RNA transcripts. HTBI primers drove first-round RT-PCR of the TCR CDR3. TCRdb reprocessed the multiplex PCR reads with MiXCR, giving one entry per CDR3 protein. The sample includes roughly 500,000 distinct CDR3 sequences, approximately 22% seen only once; the top ten take about 53%. These data come from a study of T cells in Graves' hyperthyroidism and ophthalmopathy. Notes on the study in general: The model predicted ophthalmopathy a median around 6 months before onset. The authors' 13 V-J model separated ophthalmopathy from stable hyperthyroidism.

V lost 7 bases, J lost 5 bases, and 15 bases lay in between. Germline V gene data show CDR1 as SQVTM and CDR2 as ANQGSEA. This CDR3 region has 12 residues. The rearrangement links TRBV29-1 to TRBJ2-7; the D gene is possibly TRBD2 (5 bases). The sample taken for sequencing was blood. This TCR derives from a woman in her 70s with Graves' ophthalmopathy. CDR3 nucleotides: TGCAGCGCATCTTGGGGAGTCAACGAGCAGTACTTC. Translation gives CSASWGVNEQYF.